Listed below are T cell receptor beta chains from one sample, sequenced in a study of beta chain features in type 1 diabetes. Profiling relied on immunoSEQ multiplex PCR, and the TCRdb table lists in-frame clones only, not all of them. Of approximately 50,000 clones listed, 55% to 75% are singletons. Input material: stem cell memory CD4+ T cells from blood. The source of these receptors is a woman aged 25 to 39 with type 1 diabetes. The conserved cysteine and the conserved F or W are not part of the CDR3 here. The D gene is left open where the match is weak.

D: TRBD1
V: TRBV4-2
J: TRBJ2-3
CDR3: ASSRPGQGADTQY

D: .
V: TRBV18
J: TRBJ1-2
CDR3: ASSPQGRAIYGYT

D: .
V: TRBV29-1
J: TRBJ1-1
CDR3: SVGQQGRMTEAF

D: .
V: TRBV21-1
J: TRBJ2-7
CDR3: ASSKVGQWTSGSPPYEQY

D: .
V: TRBV18
J: TRBJ2-7
CDR3: ASSSSYEQY

D: TRBD2
V: TRBV6-1
J: TRBJ2-2
CDR3: ARGGKNTGELF

D: .
V: TRBV6-1
J: TRBJ2-3
CDR3: ASSVDSSTDTQY

D: TRBD2
V: TRBV18
J: TRBJ2-7
CDR3: ASSPSAGGTHEQY

D: TRBD2
V: TRBV18
J: TRBJ2-5
CDR3: ASSTTAGDETQY

D: .
V: TRBV14
J: TRBJ2-7
CDR3: ASSEQEGPYEQY

D: TRBD1
V: TRBV28
J: TRBJ1-2
CDR3: ASSAPGQGADGYT

D: TRBD2
V: TRBV29-1
J: TRBJ2-1
CDR3: SVEWASGRIDNEQF

D: TRBD2
V: TRBV7-9
J: TRBJ2-1
CDR3: ASSLLSGSSGEQF

D: TRBD2
V: TRBV11-2
J: TRBJ2-1
CDR3: ASRRRLAGGRDEQF

D: TRBD2
V: TRBV18
J: TRBJ2-7
CDR3: ASSPPGLAGLEQY

D: .
V: TRBV6-4
J: TRBJ2-3
CDR3: ASSSSGSTDTQY

D: TRBD2
V: TRBV11-3
J: TRBJ2-3
CDR3: ASSFRLAGESDTQY

D: .
V: TRBV7-9
J: TRBJ2-7
CDR3: ASSLEGAYEQY

D: TRBD1
V: TRBV6-5
J: TRBJ1-4
CDR3: ASSAGTGDEKLF